Below are 10 T cell receptor beta chains sequenced from a single sample in a study of control samples from healthy donors and cancer patients. Only in-frame clones appear in the TCRdb table, and some are missing; sequencing was by immunoSEQ multiplex PCR. This table has 150,000 to 200,000 clones, 90% to 95% appearing once. Source material: blood. The receptor source for this set is a woman aged 25 to 39 in good health.

The rearrangement links TRBV3-1 (or the pseudogene TRBV3-2) to TRBJ2-1, with no clear D. CDR3 length equals 13 residues. Trimming shortened V by 4 bases and J by 6 bases, and 10 bases separated the two germline ends. Germline V gene data show CDR1 as LGHDT and CDR2 as YNNKEL (reference sequence). The CDR3 sequence: CASSLVGINEQFF. The CDR3, as DNA: TGTGCCAGCAGCCTGGTTGGGATCAATGAGCAGTTCTTC.

This clone was counted a single time. The V gene is TRBV19, the J gene TRBJ1-4; the D is unclear. Trimming took 8 bases from V and 7 from J, leaving 17 bases between them. Germline values: CDR1 LNHDA, CDR2 SQIVND (reference sequence). This CDR3 region has 14 residues. The CDR3 here is CASRQVGGSEKLFF. CDR3 nucleotide sequence: TGTGCCAGTCGGCAGGTTGGCGGTAGTGAAAAACTGTTTTTT.

The rearrangement joins TRBV24-1 to TRBJ2-5; 8 bases match TRBD2. CDR3 size: 13 residues. Trimming at V came to 9 bases and at J to 3 bases, leaving 5 bases not matched to a gene. Germline lookup yields CDR1 KGHDR and CDR2 SFDVKD. The chain's CDR3 is CATSTAGEETQYF. For the CDR3, the DNA is TGTGCCACCTCGACAGCGGGAGAAGAGACCCAGTACTTC.

The rearrangement links TRBV29-1 to TRBJ1-3, with D unresolved. Germline assignment: CDR1 SQVTM and CDR2 ANQGSEA. CDR3 length: 11 residues. V was clipped by 7 bases and J by 4 bases, with 8 bases between them. The DNA for the CDR3 is TGCAGCGCTGCACAGGGAAACACCATATATTTT. The encoded protein is CSAAQGNTIYF.

The V and J genes are TRBV5-6 and TRBJ1-5; 11 bases line up with TRBD1. Germline V lookup: CDR1 SGHDT, CDR2 YYEEEE. The CDR3 covers 17 residues. V was clipped by 4 bases and J by 5 bases; unmatched bases: 11. CDR3: CASSTGRTGGAYQPQHF. In DNA, the CDR3 is TGTGCCAGCAGCACTGGGAGGACAGGGGGCGCATATCAGCCCCAGCATTTT. The entire variable domain, with the rest obtained from reference TRBV5-6 and TRBJ1-5, is as follows: DAGVTQSPTHLIKTRGQQVTLRCSPKSGHDTVSWYQQALGQGPQFIFQYYEEEERQRGNFPDRFSGHQFPNYSSELNVNALLLGDSALYLCASSTGRTGGAYQPQHFGDGTRLSIL.

The V call is TRBV3-1 (or the pseudogene TRBV3-2), the J call TRBJ1-2; D gene unclear. Trimming shortened V by 1 base and J by 4 bases, and 13 bases separated the two germline ends. The germline gives CDR1 LGHDT, CDR2 YNNKEL (reference sequence). The CDR3 sequence is 15 residues long. The CDR3 protein is CASSQGASDFYGYTF. In nucleotides, the CDR3 is TGTGCCAGCAGCCAAGGGGCGTCAGACTTCTATGGCTACACCTTC.

The rearrangement uses TRBV11-1 and TRBJ2-3; D is unclear. V lost 3 bases to trimming and J lost 0 bases, with 7 bases between them. CDR1 and CDR2 (germline): SGHAT, FQDESV (reference sequence). This CDR3 is 14 amino acids long. For the CDR3, the DNA is TGTGCCAGCAGCTTCGCTGCTAGCACAGATACGCAGTATTTT. It codes for CASSFAASTDTQYF.

The chain couples TRBV4-1 to TRBJ1-4; 11 bases align to TRBD1. The CDR3 has 14 amino acids. Germline V lookup: CDR1 MGHRA, CDR2 YSYEKL. The J segment lost 8 bases and the V segment lost 5 bases, leaving 4 bases of the junction unmatched. CDR3 DNA sequence: TGCGCCAGCAGCGCCCGGGACAGGGGGGAAAAACTGTTTTTT. It specifies CASSARDRGEKLFF.

The genes are TRBV6-6 and TRBJ1-5; D may be TRBD1 (5 bases). Per germline, CDR1 MNHNY and CDR2 SVGAGI (reference sequence). The CDR3 covers 17 residues. Trimming shortened V by 5 bases and J by 0 bases, and 17 bases separated the two germline ends. The CDR3 DNA follows: TGTGCCAGCAGTCCCACAGGTTGGCGGGATAGCAATCAGCCCCAGCATTTT. This codes for CASSPTGWRDSNQPQHF.

V usage is TRBV5-4 and J usage is TRBJ2-3, with D possibly matching TRBD1 (5 bases). The CDR3 consists of 13 residues. CDR1 and CDR2 (germline): SGHNT, YYREEE (reference sequence). CDR3 in DNA: TGTGTGAAGGGGTCCTCGGGCACAGATACGCAGTATTTT. Translation: CVKGSSGTDTQYF.